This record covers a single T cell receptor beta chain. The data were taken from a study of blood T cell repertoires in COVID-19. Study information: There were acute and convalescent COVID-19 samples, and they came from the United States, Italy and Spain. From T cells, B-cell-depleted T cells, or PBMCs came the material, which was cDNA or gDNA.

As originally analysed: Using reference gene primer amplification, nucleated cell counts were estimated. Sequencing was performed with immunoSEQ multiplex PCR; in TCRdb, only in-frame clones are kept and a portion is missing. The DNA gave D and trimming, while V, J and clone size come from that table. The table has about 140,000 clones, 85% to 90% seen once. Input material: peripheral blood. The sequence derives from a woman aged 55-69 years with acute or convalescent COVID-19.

CDR3 nucleotide sequence: TGTGCCAGCAGCTTGCCTAGCGGGGGGGCCGGGTACAATGAGCAGTTCTTC. Encoded protein: CASSLPSGGAGYNEQFF. The chain employs TRBV5-5 and TRBJ2-1; 12 positions agree with TRBD2. This CDR3 comprises 17 residues. With 1 base clipped from V and 4 bases from J, the junction kept 6 bases outside the gene matches. CDR1 is SGHKS, CDR2 YYEKEE, per germline (reference sequence).